Reported below is one T cell receptor beta chain. Its antigen is not identified. The sample originates from a study of T cells in localized non-small cell lung cancer. This table comes from immunoSEQ multiplex PCR, and its TCRdb copy is limited to in-frame clones, with some not included. Counted here are tens of thousands of clones, approximately 80% occurring once; the ten biggest clones make up approximately 7.8%. The germline CDR1 and CDR2 sequences are SGHAT and FQNNGV. The CDR3 is made up of 18 amino acids. V dropped 5 bases and J dropped 2 bases, with 19 bases sitting between them. General study points: Adjacent lung was found to contain a median roughly 50 of the top 100 tumor clones. The greatest T cell clonality was found in uninvolved adjacent lung (higher than in tumor). Sequencing was restricted to one tumor region; therefore, heterogeneity remains possible. Blood T cell density predicted longer survival; adjacent-lung clonality, shorter.

The clonotype originates from a man between 40 and 70 years old with stage II lung adenocarcinoma. The sequencing used PBMCs, collected before any cancer treatment. The chain combines TRBV11-2 with TRBJ2-6, with D maybe TRBD1 (5 bases). CDR3 protein: CASSPNPTGAAGANVLTF. CDR3 in DNA: TGTGCCAGCAGCCCAAACCCTACAGGTGCTGCTGGGGCCAACGTCCTGACTTTC.